Presented here are 19 T cell receptor beta chains from one specimen sequenced in a study of blood T cell repertoires in COVID-19. Generated by immunoSEQ multiplex PCR, the TCRdb table keeps only in-frame clones and is missing some. The sample lists roughly 260,000 clones; around 92% were seen once. The specimen sequenced was peripheral blood. Receptors were obtained from a person aged 18 to 30 with COVID-19, enrolled during active disease.

The chain joins TRBV28 to TRBJ1-5; 9 nucleotides match TRBD1. The CDR3 totals 18 residues. Losses at the gene ends were 5 bases for V and 7 bases for J; bases not matched to a gene: 18. Germline V CDR1 and CDR2: MDHEN, SYDVKM. Written as DNA, the CDR3 is TGTGCCAGCAGTACCTTGGGCTACAGGGGGCAAGGGGAACAGCCCCAGCATTTT. Residues: CASSTLGYRGQGEQPQHF. Filled out from reference TRBV28 and TRBJ1-5, the complete variable domain reads DVKVTQSSRYLVKRTGEKVFLECVQDMDHENMFWYRQDPGLGLRLIYFSYDVKMKEKGDIPEGYSVSREKKERFSLILESASTNQTSMYLCASSTLGYRGQGEQPQHFGDGTRLSIL.

The V and J genes are TRBV4-2 and TRBJ2-2; no definite D call. The V gene lost 2 bases and the J gene lost 5 bases, with 3 bases spanning the gap. Germline CDR1 is LGHNA and CDR2 is YNFKEQ. This CDR3 has 12 residues. In DNA, the CDR3 is TGTGCCAGCAGCCAACTAACCGGGGAGCTGTTTTTT. Encoded protein: CASSQLTGELFF.

Worth noting for this clone: Other DNA sequences in the sample encode the same CDR3. V is TRBV6-5 and J is TRBJ1-5, with D unresolved. Germline V gene sequence: CDR1 MNHEY, CDR2 SVGAGI. This CDR3 contains 14 residues. Deletions cut 0 bases from V and 5 bases from J, with 8 bases between. The CDR3 DNA sequence: TGTGCCAGCAGTTACTCGAGAGGAGATCAGCCCCAGCATTTT. It codes for CASSYSRGDQPQHF.

This chain joins TRBV4-2 and TRBJ2-3, with a weak D call TRBD1 (5 bases). This CDR3 contains 17 residues. The germline gives CDR1 LGHNA, CDR2 YNFKEQ. With 0 bases removed from V and 0 bases from J, the gap between germline ends came to 13 bases. CDR3 nucleotide sequence: TGTGCCAGCAGCCAAGAAGGGGCGGATTCTAGCACAGATACGCAGTATTTT. Its protein is CASSQEGADSSTDTQYF.

The rearrangement uses TRBV7-9 and TRBJ1-6; perhaps TRBD1 as D (6 bases). The germline V gene has CDR1 SEHNR and CDR2 FQNEAQ (reference sequence). CDR3 length equals 13 residues. V was cut by 2 bases and J by 10 bases, with 9 bases left in between. CDR3 residues: CASSLQGRSPLHF. CDR3 nucleotide sequence: TGTGCCAGCAGCTTACAGGGGCGGTCACCCCTCCACTTT.

The rearrangement links TRBV7-2 to TRBJ2-5, with 7 bases identical to TRBD1. The germline CDR1 and CDR2 sequences are SGHTA and FQGNSA. This CDR3 is built from 15 residues. V was pared by 5 bases and J by 2 bases, with 8 bases of the junction left unmatched. CDR3 in DNA: TGTGCCAGCAGCGCACGGTTGGGACAGCAAGAGACCCAGTACTTC. It is translated as CASSARLGQQETQYF. Full variable domain (remainder filled in from reference TRBV7-2 and TRBJ2-5): GAGVSQSPSNKVTEKGKDVELRCDPISGHTALYWYRQSLGQGLEFLIYFQGNSAPDKSGLPSDRFSAERTGGSVSTLTIQRTQQEDSAVYLCASSARLGQQETQYFGPGTRLLVL.

The chain joins TRBV7-9 to TRBJ2-7; D may be TRBD2 (6 bases). The CDR3 totals 13 residues. CDR1 is SEHNR, CDR2 FQNEAQ, per germline (reference sequence). V was clipped by 5 bases and J by 7 bases, with 15 bases between them. The CDR3 DNA reads TGTGCCAGCAGCCCGGGACTCCCTCCTGAGCAGTACTTC. This translates into CASSPGLPPEQYF. The whole variable domain, filled in from reference TRBV7-9 and TRBJ2-7, reads DTGVSQNPRHKITKRGQNVTFRCDPISEHNRLYWYRQTLGQGPEFLTYFQNEAQLEKSRLLSDRFSAERPKGSFSTLEIQRTEQGDSAMYLCASSPGLPPEQYFGPGTRLTVT.

The CDR3 region has the DNA TGTGCCAGCAGTTCGGGCGACAGGGGGCGAGGGCAGCCCCAGCATTTT. It codes for CASSSGDRGRGQPQHF. V gene TRBV28 combines with J gene TRBJ1-5, with 10 bases fitting TRBD1. V was clipped by 4 bases and J by 7 bases; unmatched bases: 10. Per the germline V gene, CDR1 is MDHEN and CDR2 is SYDVKM. The CDR3 runs 16 residues.

The chain couples TRBV27 to TRBJ2-7, with 7 nucleotides matching TRBD2. Germline CDR1 MNHEY, CDR2 SMNVEV (reference sequence). The CDR3 runs to 11 residues. The ends lost 10 bases at V and 3 bases at J; junction bases unmatched: 3. CDR3 region: CATGLDYEQYF. The CDR3 nucleotides read TGTGCCACCGGACTAGACTACGAGCAGTACTTC.

The chain links TRBV6-5 to TRBJ1-5, with D perhaps matching TRBD1 (6 bases). Per germline, CDR1 MNHEY and CDR2 SVGAGI. This CDR3 has 16 residues. Trimming took off 0 bases at V and 9 bases at J, with 18 bases between the two ends. The CDR3 DNA follows: TGTGCCAGCAGTTACTCGGTATCGGACAGCGAATGGCCCCAGCATTTT. Protein: CASSYSVSDSEWPQHF.

This chain connects TRBV4-3 to TRBJ2-3, with TRBD2 matching 10 bases. The CDR3 has 16 residues. V lost 2 bases and J lost 4; bases outside the gene matches: 6. Germline V gene lookup returns CDR1 LGHNA and CDR2 YSLEER. CDR3 nucleotide sequence: TGCGCCAGCAGCCAATCTCTAGCGGGAGCGGCAGATACGCAGTATTTT. Its protein is CASSQSLAGAADTQYF.

V and J are TRBV2 and TRBJ1-6; 7 nucleotides line up with TRBD1. This CDR3 is built from 16 residues. V lost 8 bases, J lost 10 bases, and 17 bases stayed unmatched. Per the germline V gene, CDR1 is SNHLY and CDR2 is FYNNEI. In DNA form, the CDR3 reads TGTGCCAGCCGAGTCAGGGGGTATGATCAAAACTCACCCCTCCACTTT. Translating gives CASRVRGYDQNSPLHF.

The rearrangement joins TRBV9 to TRBJ1-4; TRBD1 is a possible D gene (5 bases). Germline CDR1 is SGDLS and CDR2 is YYNGEE. V was trimmed by 3 bases and J by 4 bases, leaving 10 bases between them. The CDR3 is made up of 14 amino acids. The CDR3 DNA is TGTGCCAGCAGCGGGGGACTGATTAATGAAAAACTGTTTTTT. This sequence encodes CASSGGLINEKLFF.

The V gene is TRBV24-1, the J gene TRBJ2-3; 9 bases line up with TRBD2. Trimming took 2 bases from V and 0 from J; bases not matched to a gene: 2. Germline CDR1 is KGHDR and CDR2 is SFDVKD. The CDR3 loop spans 16 amino acids. CDR3 protein: CATSDYTSGSTDTQYF. The CDR3 region has the DNA TGTGCCACCAGTGATTATACTAGCGGGAGCACAGATACGCAGTATTTT.

The chain uses TRBV28 and TRBJ2-5, with TRBD1 identical over 7 bases. Trimming removed 5 bases from V and 3 bases from J; junction bases left unmatched: 6. The CDR3 sequence is 14 residues long. Germline V CDR1 and CDR2: MDHEN, SYDVKM. CDR3 bases: TGTGCCAGCAGTCGACAGGGTTTGAAAGAGACCCAGTACTTC. Amino acids: CASSRQGLKETQYF.

The DNA of the CDR3 is TGCGCCAGCAGCTTGGTCCCCGGGACAGGGCCCGGGGAGCTGTTTTTT. This codes for CASSLVPGTGPGELFF. The gene calls are TRBV5-1 and TRBJ2-2, with 9 positions matching TRBD1. CDR1 and CDR2 from the germline V gene are SGHRS and YFSETQ. The CDR3 runs 16 residues. V gave up 0 bases and J gave up 6 bases; unmatched junction bases: 6.

The chain links TRBV28 to TRBJ2-5, with TRBD1 identical over 7 bases. J lost 0 bases, V lost 3 bases, and 16 bases had no gene match. Germline V lookup: CDR1 MDHEN, CDR2 SYDVKM. The CDR3 runs to 19 residues. This CDR3 is CASSFERTGIVWDQETQYF. The CDR3 coding sequence is TGTGCCAGCAGTTTCGAAAGGACAGGCATCGTCTGGGACCAAGAGACCCAGTACTTC.

This clone was counted only a few times. CDR3 protein: CASSQGTGYEQYF. DNA for the CDR3: TGTGCCAGCAGCCAGGGGACTGGTTACGAGCAGTACTTC. This chain joins TRBV3-1 (or the pseudogene TRBV3-2) and TRBJ2-7; perhaps TRBD2 as D (6 bases). CDR1 LGHDT and CDR2 YNNKEL come from the germline V gene (reference sequence). The CDR3 has 13 residues. Trimming took 3 bases from V and 4 from J, leaving 10 bases between them.

The CDR3 spells CASPSREGACSYEQYF. The CDR3 DNA follows: TGCGCCAGCCCGTCGCGGGAGGGGGCTTGCTCCTACGAGCAGTACTTC. This rearrangement joins TRBV5-1 to TRBJ2-7; TRBD2 matches 9 bases. CDR1 and CDR2 from the germline V gene are SGHRS and YFSETQ. J gave up 0 bases and V 7 bases, and 11 bases lay outside the gene matches. The CDR3 runs 16 residues.